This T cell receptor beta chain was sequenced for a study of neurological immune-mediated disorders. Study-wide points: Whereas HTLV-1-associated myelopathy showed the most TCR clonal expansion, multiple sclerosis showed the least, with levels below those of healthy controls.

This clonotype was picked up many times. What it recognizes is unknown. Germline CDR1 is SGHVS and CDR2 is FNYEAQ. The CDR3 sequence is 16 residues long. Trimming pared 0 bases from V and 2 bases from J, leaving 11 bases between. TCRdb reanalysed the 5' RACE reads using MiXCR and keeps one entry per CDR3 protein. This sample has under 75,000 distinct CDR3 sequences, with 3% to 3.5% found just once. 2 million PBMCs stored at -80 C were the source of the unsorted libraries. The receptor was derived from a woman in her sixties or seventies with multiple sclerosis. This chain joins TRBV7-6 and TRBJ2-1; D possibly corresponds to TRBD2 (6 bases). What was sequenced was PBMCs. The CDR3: CASSLAPAGTYNEQFF. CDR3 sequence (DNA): TGTGCCAGCAGCTTAGCTCCTGCGGGGACCTACAATGAGCAGTTCTTC.